A single sample is the source of the 26 T cell receptor beta chains below, sequenced in a study of T cells after yellow fever vaccination. TCRdb re-called the 5' RACE reads with MiXCR, one entry per CDR3 protein. The sample holds 310,000 or so distinct CDR3 sequences, around 6.8% seen once. The sequenced sample was PBMCs, obtained around 45 days after the first yellow fever vaccination. These TCRs come from a man between 18 and 35 years old who received the YFV17D yellow fever vaccine.

This clonotype has just a few counts. The V and J genes are TRBV25-1 and TRBJ1-2; D is unclear. Germline-derived CDR1 and CDR2 are MGHDK and SYGVNS. The CDR3 consists of 14 residues. Trimming took off 4 bases at V and 4 bases at J, with 13 bases between the two ends. This CDR3 is CASSGRWPAYGYTF. CDR3 nucleotides: TGTGCCAGCAGTGGTCGGTGGCCGGCCTATGGCTACACCTTC.

This clonotype was observed at least ten times. The chain is built from TRBV5-1 and TRBJ2-7; possible D gene TRBD1, 6 bases. Germline V gene lookup returns CDR1 SGHRS and CDR2 YFSETQ. The CDR3 is 13 amino acids. Trimming removed 4 bases at V and 5 bases at J, with 13 bases between. The CDR3 loop reads CASSLTGHDEQYV. CDR3 nucleotides: TGCGCCAGCAGCCTTACAGGGCATGACGAGCAGTACGTC.

This chain uses TRBV6-6 with TRBJ2-3; no firm D call. The CDR3 covers 12 residues. The V gene's germline CDR1 is MNHNY and CDR2 SVGAGI (reference sequence). The V end was cut by 6 bases, the J end by 4 bases, with 8 bases between. In DNA, the CDR3 is TGTGCCAGCAGCCCAAAGGCAGATACGCAGTATTTT. Translated: CASSPKADTQYF.

This clonotype was detected a few times. This chain uses TRBV20-1 with TRBJ2-1; TRBD1 agrees at 7 bases. Trimming removed 5 bases from V and 4 bases from J; junction bases left unmatched: 2. Germline V gene lookup returns CDR1 DFQATT and CDR2 SNEGSKA (reference sequence). The CDR3 consists of 12 residues. CDR3 protein: CSAGTEYNEQFF. For the CDR3, the DNA is TGCAGTGCTGGGACAGAATACAATGAGCAGTTCTTC.

Points on this clonotype: The junction differs from germline at one of its ends, possibly a read error. This sequence joins TRBV20-1 and TRBJ2-3, with a tentative D call TRBD2 (5 bases). The CDR3 contains 16 residues. From germline, CDR1 is DFQATT and CDR2 SNEGSKA (reference sequence). This CDR3 reads CCARDGIRESTDTQYF. As DNA, the CDR3 is TGCTGTGCTAGAGATGGGATCCGGGAAAGCACAGATACGCAGTATTTT.

The chain links TRBV28 to TRBJ1-2, with 10 positions matching TRBD1. Germline lookup yields CDR1 MDHEN and CDR2 SYDVKM. The CDR3 loop spans 15 amino acids. The V and J ends lost 6 bases and 6 bases, in that order; junction bases with no gene match: 10. In DNA form, the CDR3 reads TGTGCCAGCAGCTCCGGGACAGGGGTGAGGGATGGCTACACCTTC. Its translation is CASSSGTGVRDGYTF.

The chain joins TRBV30 to TRBJ2-2; maybe TRBD2 (5 bases). The CDR3 is 14 residues long. The V end was cut by 4 bases, the J end by 2 bases, with 11 bases between. The germline gives CDR1 GTSNPN, CDR2 SVGIG (reference sequence). The CDR3: CAWISGPNTGELFF. The CDR3 nucleotides read TGTGCCTGGATCAGCGGACCCAACACCGGGGAGCTGTTTTTT.

The V gene is TRBV29-1, the J gene TRBJ2-5; 10 positions agree with TRBD1. This CDR3 has 13 residues. Germline V gene data show CDR1 as SQVTM and CDR2 as ANQGSEA. V dropped 7 bases and J dropped 4; count of bases not matched to a gene: 6. CDR3 sequence (DNA): TGCAGCGCAGGGACAGGGGAAGGAGAGACCCAGTACTTC. Amino acids: CSAGTGEGETQYF.

The J gene is TRBJ1-5, the V gene TRBV4-2; TRBD1 aligns across 8 bases. Germline assignment: CDR1 LGHNA and CDR2 YNFKEQ. With 4 bases clipped from V and 7 bases from J, the junction kept 6 bases outside the gene matches. The length of the CDR3 is 14 residues. The DNA of the CDR3 is TGTGCCAGCAGCCCAACAGGGGGGGGACAGCCCCAGCATTTT. Translating gives CASSPTGGGQPQHF.

This clonotype was observed a handful of times. This rearrangement joins TRBV4-3 to TRBJ2-2; D might be TRBD2 (6 bases). The CDR3 is made up of 16 amino acids. CDR1 LGHNA and CDR2 YSLEER come from the germline V gene. With 0 bases removed from V and 5 bases from J, the gap between germline ends came to 13 bases. DNA for the CDR3: TGCGCCAGCAGCCAAGAGGGGACTTCGAGGACCGGGGAGCTGTTTTTT. It translates to CASSQEGTSRTGELFF.

This clonotype was seen many times. The chain carries TRBV12-3 or TRBV12-4 and TRBJ2-7; D ambiguous. The CDR3 extends over 11 amino acids. V was shortened by 5 bases and J by 2 bases, with 4 bases between the two germline ends. The CDR3 loop is CASSGTYEQYF. The CDR3 DNA sequence: TGTGCCAGCAGTGGCACCTACGAGCAGTACTTC.

This chain joins TRBV6-2 or TRBV6-3 and TRBJ2-2; D is unclear. The CDR3 extends over 16 amino acids. Germline V gene data show CDR1 as MNHEY and CDR2 as SVGEGT. Trimming removed 0 bases at V and 4 bases at J, with 12 bases between. The CDR3 protein is CASSYSKESVTGELFF. Here the CDR3 DNA reads TGTGCCAGCAGTTACTCGAAAGAGAGCGTCACCGGGGAGCTGTTTTTT.

The CDR3 sequence: CASSAGQGANTEAFF. CDR3 bases: TGTGCCAGCAGCGCTGGACAGGGGGCGAACACTGAAGCTTTCTTT. This chain uses TRBV12-3 or TRBV12-4 with TRBJ1-1; 11 positions agree with TRBD1. V shed 6 bases, J shed 1 base, and the junction held 4 bases outside the gene matches. The length of the CDR3 is 15 residues.

The rearrangement joins TRBV7-3 to TRBJ2-3; D is unclear. Germline CDR1 reads SGHTA; CDR2 reads FQGTGA. Trimming pared 1 base from V and 4 bases from J, leaving 6 bases between. CDR3 length: 13 amino acids. CDR3 nucleotide sequence: TGTGCCAGCAGCTTAATGATCGCAGATACGCAGTATTTT. Translation gives CASSLMIADTQYF.

This clonotype was counted only a few times. The chain recombines TRBV18 with TRBJ1-6, with D hard to call. The CDR3 totals 14 residues. Trimming shortened V by 3 bases and J by 9 bases, and 12 bases separated the two germline ends. Germline CDR1 is KGHSH and CDR2 is LQKENI. CDR3 region: CASSPERVGSPLHF. The CDR3 coding sequence is TGTGCCAGCTCACCGGAGAGGGTTGGTTCACCCCTCCACTTT.

This clonotype was picked up many times. This chain uses TRBV5-1 with TRBJ2-4; possible D gene TRBD2, 6 bases. With 0 bases removed from V and 6 bases from J, the gap between germline ends came to 10 bases. The CDR3 spans 14 residues. Germline V lookup: CDR1 SGHRS, CDR2 YFSETQ. The CDR3 region is CASSLDGGLNIQYF. CDR3 nucleotides: TGCGCCAGCAGCTTGGACGGGGGATTAAACATTCAGTACTTC.

Only a few counts were recorded for this clonotype. CDR3 sequence reads: CASSWGTDQPQHF. CDR3 nucleotides: TGTGCCAGCAGTTGGGGGACGGATCAGCCCCAGCATTTT. The chain joins TRBV6-5 to TRBJ1-5, with a weak D call TRBD1 (5 bases). V was clipped by 4 bases and J by 5 bases, with 9 bases between them. The germline CDR1 and CDR2 sequences are MNHEY and SVGAGI. The CDR3 runs to 13 residues.

The rearrangement joins TRBV6-2 or TRBV6-3 to TRBJ1-6; weak D call: TRBD1 (5 bases). This CDR3 spans 15 amino acids. Trimming shortened V by 7 bases and J by 9 bases, and 19 bases separated the two germline ends. Germline assignment: CDR1 MNHEY and CDR2 SVGEGT. CDR3 nucleotide sequence: TGTGCCAGCATTTCTGACCCTATCGGGGGTTCACCCCTCCACTTT. This encodes CASISDPIGGSPLHF.

The J gene is TRBJ1-2, the V gene TRBV3-1; maybe TRBD1 (6 bases). The CDR3 is 15 residues long. Germline V gives CDR1 LGHDT, CDR2 YNNKEL (reference sequence). Trimming removed 0 bases from V and 3 bases from J, with 11 bases in between. This CDR3 is CASSQEGGQDYGYTF. In DNA, the CDR3 is TGTGCCAGCAGCCAAGAGGGGGGGCAGGACTATGGCTACACCTTC. The variable domain in full, completed from reference TRBV3-1 and TRBJ1-2, reads DTAVSQTPKYLVTQMGNDKSIKCEQNLGHDTMYWYKQDSKKFLKIMFSYNNKELIINETVPNRFSPKSPDKAHLNLHINSLELGDSAVYFCASSQEGGQDYGYTFGSGTRLTVV.

This clonotype was observed many times. The chain uses TRBV28 and TRBJ2-5; 10 bases are a match to TRBD2. Germline-derived CDR1 and CDR2 are MDHEN and SYDVKM. CDR3 length: 15 amino acids. V lost 8 bases, J lost 4 bases, and 10 bases stayed unmatched. The CDR3 loop is CASRSSERGGETQYF. In nucleotides, the CDR3 is TGTGCCAGCCGGTCCTCCGAGCGGGGGGGAGAGACCCAGTACTTC.

The CDR3: CSAGTGNTDTQYF. Here the CDR3 DNA reads TGCAGCGCTGGGACAGGGAACACAGATACGCAGTATTTT. The chain recombines TRBV29-1 with TRBJ2-3, with TRBD1 matching over 9 bases. The CDR3 contains 13 residues. Trimming at V came to 7 bases and at J to 2 bases, leaving 4 bases not matched to a gene. Germline CDR1 reads SQVTM; CDR2 reads ANQGSEA.

This clonotype was detected only a few times. The chain carries TRBV4-2 and TRBJ2-3, with 10 bases identical to TRBD1. The CDR3 contains 15 residues. J was trimmed by 5 bases and V by 3 bases; bases with no gene match: 5. CDR1 and CDR2 from the germline V gene are LGHNA and YNFKEQ. CDR3 protein: CASSQRDRGQDTQYF. In nucleotides, the CDR3 is TGTGCCAGCAGCCAGCGAGACAGGGGGCAAGATACGCAGTATTTT.

This clonotype was observed a handful of times. The chain carries TRBV4-3 and TRBJ2-5, with D tentatively TRBD2 (7 bases). V lost 0 bases, J lost 5 bases, and 16 bases lay in between. This CDR3 region has 16 residues. Germline CDR1 and CDR2: LGHNA and YSLEER. CDR3: CASSQDEGGGWETQYF. The CDR3 nucleotides are TGCGCCAGCAGCCAAGATGAGGGGGGGGGCTGGGAGACCCAGTACTTC.

The chain couples TRBV7-9 to TRBJ1-1; the D is unclear. Germline CDR1 reads SEHNR; CDR2 reads FQNEAQ (reference sequence). Trimming removed 3 bases from V and 1 base from J, with 6 bases in between. The CDR3 contains 13 residues. The chain's CDR3 is CASSFDPNTEAFF. CDR3 bases: TGTGCCAGCAGCTTCGATCCGAACACTGAAGCTTTCTTT.

The rearrangement joins TRBV7-9 to TRBJ2-3; TRBD2 aligns across 11 bases. V lost 4 bases and J lost 8; bases outside the gene matches: 8. The CDR3 spans 15 residues. In germline, CDR1 is SEHNR, CDR2 FQNEAQ (reference sequence). CDR3 amino acids: CASSSTSGEIGTQYF. In DNA form, the CDR3 reads TGTGCCAGCAGCTCGACTAGCGGGGAAATTGGTACGCAGTATTTT. Using reference TRBV7-9 and TRBJ2-3 for the parts outside the CDR3, the full variable domain is DTGVSQNPRHKITKRGQNVTFRCDPISEHNRLYWYRQTLGQGPEFLTYFQNEAQLEKSRLLSDRFSAERPKGSFSTLEIQRTEQGDSAMYLCASSSTSGEIGTQYFGPGTRLTVL.

The gene calls are TRBV6-2 or TRBV6-3 and TRBJ1-5, with 9 positions matching TRBD1. In germline, CDR1 is MNHEY, CDR2 SVGEGT. V gave up 2 bases and J gave up 5 bases; unmatched junction bases: 10. The CDR3 is 17 residues long. The CDR3 protein is CASSYRRRQGDHQPQHF. The DNA for the CDR3 is TGTGCCAGCAGTTACCGGCGTCGACAGGGGGATCATCAGCCCCAGCATTTT.